This T cell receptor beta chain was captured in a study of blood T cell repertoires in COVID-19. Overall study: Italy, Spain and the United States were the sources of the convalescent and acute COVID-19 samples. Sample material is recorded as cDNA or gDNA derived from T cells, B-cell-depleted T cells, or PBMCs.

As originally analysed: Amplification with reference gene primers provided the estimates of nucleated cell counts. Generated by immunoSEQ multiplex PCR, the TCRdb table keeps only in-frame clones and is missing some. V, J and clone size derive from that table, while D and trimming were established from the DNA sequence. Altogether hundreds of thousands of clones are present, around nine tenths being singletons, with the ten largest covering just under 7.5%. Per the germline V gene, CDR1 is SGHRS and CDR2 is YFSETQ. Between the trimmed V and J ends, which lost 2 bases and 2 bases, there was a span of 9 bases. The CDR3 consists of 14 residues. Seattle researchers signed up patients amid active infection and tracked them longitudinally.

V and J are TRBV5-1 and TRBJ2-3; the D gene is possibly TRBD2 (6 bases). The material sequenced was peripheral blood. The source of this sequence is a woman between 65 and 79 years old with COVID-19, enrolled during active disease. The CDR3 is CASSFGTVTDTQYF. The CDR3 DNA reads TGCGCCAGCAGCTTCGGGACTGTCACAGATACGCAGTATTTT.